These 27 T cell receptor beta chains were all obtained from the same sample, sequenced in a study of OX40 agonist ivuxolimab in advanced cancers. Clones were read by immunoSEQ multiplex PCR, and TCRdb kept only the in-frame ones, dropping some. The table lists 85,000 to 120,000 clones, 90% of them singletons, with about 0.48% in the top ten. The source material was CD4+ or CD8+ T cells sorted from blood, sampled in a trial of the OX40 agonist ivuxolimab. The source is an adult with an advanced solid tumor such as melanoma, head and neck, liver or kidney cancer.

The chain carries TRBV10-1 and TRBJ2-1; the match to TRBD1 covers 7 bases. There are 14 residues in the CDR3. Losses at the gene ends were 5 bases for V and 5 bases for J; bases not matched to a gene: 6. Germline loops: CDR1 WNHNN, CDR2 SYGVQD (reference sequence). CDR3 residues: CASSSRDRNNEQFF. In DNA, the CDR3 is TGCGCCAGCAGTTCCCGGGACAGAAACAATGAGCAGTTCTTC.

The DNA for the CDR3 is TGTGCCAGCAGCGTAGATGGGGACCGCTACTCTGGAAACACCATATATTTT. Translation gives CASSVDGDRYSGNTIYF. The V and J genes are TRBV9 and TRBJ1-3, with a weak D call TRBD1 (5 bases). V was cut by 0 bases and J by 0 bases, with 13 bases left in between. The CDR3 covers 17 residues. Germline CDR1 is SGDLS and CDR2 is YYNGEE.

For the CDR3, the DNA is TGTGCCAGCAGCCTCGGACTAGCGGGGGCGGTCGGGGAGCTGTTTTTT. This encodes CASSLGLAGAVGELFF. The V call is TRBV7-9, the J call TRBJ2-2; TRBD2 matches 13 bases. The germline V gene has CDR1 SEHNR and CDR2 FQNEAQ (reference sequence). V was clipped by 5 bases and J by 7 bases; unmatched bases: 7. The CDR3 runs 16 residues.

This rearrangement joins TRBV19 to TRBJ1-5; TRBD1 might be the D (5 bases). CDR3 length: 14 amino acids. With 5 bases removed from V and 3 bases from J, the gap between germline ends came to 11 bases. Germline V gene lookup returns CDR1 LNHDA and CDR2 SQIVND (reference sequence). Here the CDR3 reads CASSWGGTNQPQHF. CDR3 nucleotides: TGTGCCAGTAGTTGGGGCGGGACCAATCAGCCCCAGCATTTT.

The chain employs TRBV10-3 and TRBJ2-4; D may be TRBD2 (6 bases). The length of the CDR3 is 15 residues. Trimming removed 3 bases at V and 7 bases at J, with 16 bases between. The germline V gene has CDR1 ENHRY and CDR2 SYGVKD. The CDR3 DNA reads TGTGCCATCAGTGAAAGTGGGGGGAGCATCAACATTCAGTACTTC. Its protein is CAISESGGSINIQYF.

Here the CDR3 reads CASSLAASGGRDTQYF. In DNA, the CDR3 is TGTGCCAGCAGCTTAGCGGCTAGCGGGGGCAGGGATACGCAGTATTTT. The chain joins TRBV7-9 to TRBJ2-3, with TRBD2 matching 10 bases. The CDR3 is 16 amino acids. Germline V gives CDR1 SEHNR, CDR2 FQNEAQ (reference sequence). After removal of 0 bases from V and 6 bases from J, the junction contained 6 bases not matched to a gene. Filled out from reference TRBV7-9 and TRBJ2-3, the complete variable domain reads DTGVSQNPRHKITKRGQNVTFRCDPISEHNRLYWYRQTLGQGPEFLTYFQNEAQLEKSRLLSDRFSAERPKGSFSTLEIQRTEQGDSAMYLCASSLAASGGRDTQYFGPGTRLTVL.

The chain is built from TRBV19 and TRBJ2-3; tentatively, D is TRBD1 (5 bases). In germline, CDR1 is LNHDA, CDR2 SQIVND (reference sequence). Trimming took 6 bases from V and 3 from J, leaving 13 bases between them. CDR3 length: 14 amino acids. The CDR3 DNA sequence: TGTGCCAGTAGCAATCGGCCAGGGACAGATACGCAGTATTTT. This encodes CASSNRPGTDTQYF. Full variable domain (rest looked up from reference TRBV19 and TRBJ2-3): DGGITQSPKYLFRKEGQNVTLSCEQNLNHDAMYWYRQDPGQGLRLIYYSQIVNDFQKGDIAEGYSVSREKKESFPLTVTSAQKNPTAFYLCASSNRPGTDTQYFGPGTRLTVL.

This clone was detected once. V usage is TRBV5-8 and J usage is TRBJ2-3; 12 bases match TRBD2. This CDR3 is built from 16 residues. Unmatched junction bases numbered 7, after V lost 1 base and J lost 7 bases. The germline gives CDR1 SGHTS, CDR2 YDEGEE. CDR3 nucleotides: TGTGCCAGCAGCTTGCTCCTAGCGGGGGGGCGACATACGCAGTATTTT. It translates to CASSLLLAGGRHTQYF. Filled out from reference TRBV5-8 and TRBJ2-3, the complete variable domain reads EAGVTQSPTHLIKTRGQQATLRCSPISGHTSVYWYQQALGLGLQFLLWYDEGEERNRGNFPPRFSGRQFPNYSSELNVNALELEDSALYLCASSLLLAGGRHTQYFGPGTRLTVL.

The chain carries TRBV7-9 and TRBJ2-2, with D perhaps TRBD1 (6 bases). The germline V gene has CDR1 SEHNR and CDR2 FQNEAQ (reference sequence). The CDR3 runs to 15 residues. V was cut by 3 bases and J by 3 bases, with 11 bases left in between. The DNA for the CDR3 is TGTGCCAGCAGCTTTACAGGGTTATACACCGGGGAGCTGTTTTTT. This encodes CASSFTGLYTGELFF.

The chain links TRBV6-5 to TRBJ1-4; unclear D gene. Trimming took 5 bases from V and 4 from J, leaving 11 bases between them. Germline CDR1 MNHEY, CDR2 SVGAGI. The CDR3 extends over 14 amino acids. CDR3 in amino acids: CASSDWENNEKLFF. The CDR3 region has the DNA TGTGCCAGCAGTGACTGGGAGAATAATGAAAAACTGTTTTTT.

The chain joins TRBV5-4 to TRBJ1-3; D unclear. Trimming removed 7 bases from V and 0 bases from J, with 11 bases in between. Germline V gives CDR1 SGHNT, CDR2 YYREEE (reference sequence). This CDR3 contains 14 residues. The CDR3 DNA follows: TGTGCCAGCGCCGAGGGTTTCTCTGGAAACACCATATATTTT. Translation: CASAEGFSGNTIYF.

The V gene is TRBV7-9, the J gene TRBJ2-2; D perhaps matches TRBD2 (6 bases). Trimming took off 5 bases at V and 2 bases at J, with 18 bases between the two ends. This CDR3 region has 17 residues. The germline V gene encodes CDR1 SEHNR and CDR2 FQNEAQ (reference sequence). The CDR3, as DNA: TGTGCCAGCAGCCATAAGAATATAGCGGCTAACACCGGGGAGCTGTTTTTT. The encoded protein is CASSHKNIAANTGELFF.

This chain connects TRBV6-5 to TRBJ1-1; TRBD1 is a possible D gene (5 bases). Germline CDR1 MNHEY, CDR2 SVGAGI. Trimming removed 5 bases from V and 1 base from J, with 11 bases in between. The CDR3 loop spans 14 amino acids. The CDR3 DNA reads as TGTGCCAGCAGTGGGGGGACGAGGAACACTGAAGCTTTCTTT. The encoded protein is CASSGGTRNTEAFF.

This chain joins TRBV5-6 and TRBJ1-1; no reliable D call. CDR1 is SGHDT and CDR2 is YYEEEE in the germline V gene. V was cut by 6 bases and J by 1 base, with 16 bases left in between. The CDR3 consists of 15 residues. The CDR3 loop reads CASTDRGKGNTEAFF. CDR3 coding DNA: TGTGCCAGCACCGATCGGGGAAAGGGGAACACTGAAGCTTTCTTT.

This rearrangement joins TRBV27 to TRBJ2-3; D not resolved. CDR1 is MNHEY and CDR2 is SMNVEV in the germline V gene (reference sequence). V lost 5 bases and J lost 0, with 3 bases in between. This CDR3 contains 12 residues. The CDR3 here is CASSPSTDTQYF. In nucleotides, the CDR3 is TGTGCCAGCAGTCCGAGCACAGATACGCAGTATTTT.

The rearrangement links TRBV19 to TRBJ1-2, with TRBD1 identical over 9 bases. The V gene end was trimmed by 5 bases and the J gene end by 8 bases; junction bases not matched to a gene: 6. Germline V lookup: CDR1 LNHDA, CDR2 SQIVND (reference sequence). This CDR3 comprises 13 residues. In DNA form, the CDR3 reads TGTGCCAGTAGTGTGGGACAGGGTGAAGGCTACACCTTC. As protein: CASSVGQGEGYTF.

The rearrangement uses TRBV18 and TRBJ1-6; D not certain. CDR3 length: 12 residues. Germline V CDR1 and CDR2: KGHSH, LQKENI. V lost 5 bases and J 7 bases, leaving 6 bases between the germline ends. CDR3 protein: CASSEENSPLHF. The CDR3 DNA is TGTGCCAGCTCAGAAGAAAATTCACCCCTCCACTTT. The full variable domain, with the rest looked up from reference TRBV18 and TRBJ1-6, is NAGVMQNPRHLVRRRGQEARLRCSPMKGHSHVYWYRQLPEEGLKFMVYLQKENIIDESGMPKERFSAEFPKEGPSILRIQQVVRGDSAAYFCASSEENSPLHFGNGTRLTVT.

The chain has TRBV6-5 and TRBJ1-5, with D perhaps TRBD1 (6 bases). From germline, CDR1 is MNHEY and CDR2 SVGAGI. This CDR3 region has 13 residues. Trimming removed 9 bases at V and 9 bases at J, with 18 bases between. The CDR3 sequence is CASKTGPKRPQHF. Written as DNA, the CDR3 is TGTGCCAGTAAAACAGGGCCCAAACGGCCCCAGCATTTT.

This clone appeared once. The V and J genes are TRBV7-2 and TRBJ1-1; 9 bases fit TRBD1. The CDR3 is 15 amino acids. Germline V CDR1 and CDR2: SGHTA, FQGNSA. The V segment lost 5 bases and the J segment 1 base; nucleotides outside the gene matches: 5. The CDR3 sequence: CASSLTGGKNTEAFF. The DNA of the CDR3 is TGTGCCAGCAGCCTCACAGGGGGCAAGAACACTGAAGCTTTCTTT.

The V and J genes are TRBV7-2 and TRBJ1-5; TRBD1 might be the D (6 bases). The CDR3 spans 13 residues. With 5 bases removed from V and 7 bases from J, the gap between germline ends came to 12 bases. Per germline, CDR1 SGHTA and CDR2 FQGNSA. CDR3 protein: CASSPRGDQPQHF. In DNA, the CDR3 is TGTGCCAGCAGCCCGAGGGGGGACCAGCCCCAGCATTTT.

The chain is built from TRBV28 and TRBJ1-4; D is perhaps TRBD1 (5 bases). The V end was cut by 8 bases, the J end by 8 bases, with 18 bases between. The germline V gene has CDR1 MDHEN and CDR2 SYDVKM. The CDR3 contains 14 residues. This chain's CDR3 is CASLPVGAVEKLFF. CDR3 coding DNA: TGTGCCAGCCTTCCGGTTGGGGCCGTGGAAAAACTGTTTTTT.

CDR3 DNA: TGTGCCAGCAGCTTCTATGGGGGGAGTACAGATACGCAGTATTTT. Amino acids: CASSFYGGSTDTQYF. V gene TRBV7-9 combines with J gene TRBJ2-3; a weak D match, TRBD2 (6 bases). V dropped 3 bases and J dropped 3 bases, with 13 bases sitting between them. This CDR3 comprises 15 residues. Germline assignment: CDR1 SEHNR and CDR2 FQNEAQ (reference sequence). Drawing the rest from reference TRBV7-9 and TRBJ2-3, the complete variable domain is DTGVSQNPRHKITKRGQNVTFRCDPISEHNRLYWYRQTLGQGPEFLTYFQNEAQLEKSRLLSDRFSAERPKGSFSTLEIQRTEQGDSAMYLCASSFYGGSTDTQYFGPGTRLTVL.

CDR3: CASSLGASGGIGETQYF. CDR3 bases: TGCGCCAGCAGCTTGGGCGCCAGCGGGGGAATTGGAGAGACCCAGTACTTC. The rearrangement joins TRBV5-1 to TRBJ2-5, with 8 bases that match TRBD2. Losses at the gene ends were 0 bases for V and 4 bases for J; bases not matched to a gene: 11. There are 17 residues in the CDR3. The germline V gene encodes CDR1 SGHRS and CDR2 YFSETQ.

This clone occurred once. J is TRBJ1-2 and V is TRBV6-5, with D possibly matching TRBD1 (6 bases). Germline assignment: CDR1 MNHEY and CDR2 SVGAGI. Trimming pared 5 bases from V and 4 bases from J, leaving 11 bases between. The CDR3 is 13 residues long. CDR3 sequence reads: CASSRGKIYGYTF. CDR3 in DNA: TGTGCCAGCAGTAGGGGGAAAATCTATGGCTACACCTTC.

The rearrangement joins TRBV7-2 to TRBJ2-2; the D is unclear. The germline gives CDR1 SGHTA, CDR2 FQGNSA. Trimming shortened V by 5 bases and J by 5 bases, and 15 bases separated the two germline ends. The CDR3 is 15 amino acids. The CDR3 nucleotides read TGTGCCAGCAGCCCTTTACTTATCTCGACCGGGGAGCTGTTTTTT. As protein: CASSPLLISTGELFF.

The genes are TRBV27 and TRBJ1-4, with D possibly being TRBD1 (6 bases). CDR3 length: 14 residues. Trimming left V 7 bases short and J 7 bases short, with 16 bases between. In germline, CDR1 is MNHEY, CDR2 SMNVEV (reference sequence). The CDR3 sequence is CASTGGGLSEKLFF. In DNA form, the CDR3 reads TGTGCCAGCACCGGCGGGGGGCTTAGTGAAAAACTGTTTTTT. The variable domain in full, with the rest retrieved from reference TRBV27 and TRBJ1-4, is EAQVTQNPRYLITVTGKKLTVTCSQNMNHEYMSWYRQDPGLGLRQIYYSMNVEVTDKGDVPEGYKVSRKEKRNFPLILESPSPNQTSLYFCASTGGGLSEKLFFGSGTQLSVL.

V is TRBV5-6 and J is TRBJ1-3, with D perhaps matching TRBD1 (5 bases). The ends were cut back, 4 bases at V and 1 base at J, with 12 bases in the middle. The germline V gene has CDR1 SGHDT and CDR2 YYEEEE. The CDR3 runs to 15 residues. This chain's CDR3 is CASSLKGTSGNTIYF. CDR3 DNA sequence: TGTGCCAGCAGCCTCAAGGGGACGTCTGGAAACACCATATATTTT.